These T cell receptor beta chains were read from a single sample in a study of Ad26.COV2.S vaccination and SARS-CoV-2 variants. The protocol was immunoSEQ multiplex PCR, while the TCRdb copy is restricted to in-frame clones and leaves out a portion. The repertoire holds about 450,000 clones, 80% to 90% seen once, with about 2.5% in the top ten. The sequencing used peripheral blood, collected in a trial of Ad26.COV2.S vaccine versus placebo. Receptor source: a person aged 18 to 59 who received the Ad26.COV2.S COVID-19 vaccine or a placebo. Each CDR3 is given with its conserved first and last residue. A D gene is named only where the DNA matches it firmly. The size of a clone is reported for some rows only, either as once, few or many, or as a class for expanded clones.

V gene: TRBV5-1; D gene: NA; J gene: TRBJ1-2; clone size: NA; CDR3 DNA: TGCGCCAGCAGCTACCGCGGTGGCCCGAGGAAAATGGGCTACACCTTC; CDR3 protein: CASSYRGGPRKMGYTF
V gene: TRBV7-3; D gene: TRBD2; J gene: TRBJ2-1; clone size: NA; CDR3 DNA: TGTGCCAGCAGCTCCGGGACTAGTGGAAACAATGAGCAGTTCTTC; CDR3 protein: CASSSGTSGNNEQFF
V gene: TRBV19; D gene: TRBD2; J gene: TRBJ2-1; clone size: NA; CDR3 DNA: TGTGCCAGTAGTATACCGAGCGGGAGGGACAATGAGCAGTTCTTC; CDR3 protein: CASSIPSGRDNEQFF
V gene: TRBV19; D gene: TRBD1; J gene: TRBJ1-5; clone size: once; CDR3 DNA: TGTGCCAGTAGTCCCACGGACAGGGATGTCGTTCAGCCCCAGCATTTT; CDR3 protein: CASSPTDRDVVQPQHF
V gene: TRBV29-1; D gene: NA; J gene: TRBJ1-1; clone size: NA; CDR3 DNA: TGCAGCGTCGGGGGACAACTCAACACTGAAGCTTTCTTT; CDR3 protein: CSVGGQLNTEAFF
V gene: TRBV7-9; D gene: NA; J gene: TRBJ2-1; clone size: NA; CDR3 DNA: TGTGCCAGCAGCCTGACCGAAGGGACCAACTTCAATGAGCAGTTCTTC; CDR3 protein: CASSLTEGTNFNEQFF
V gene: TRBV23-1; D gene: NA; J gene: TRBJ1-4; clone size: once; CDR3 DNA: TGCGCCAGCAGTCAATTAAAGGGGAATGGTGAAAAACTGTTTTTT; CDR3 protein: CASSQLKGNGEKLFF
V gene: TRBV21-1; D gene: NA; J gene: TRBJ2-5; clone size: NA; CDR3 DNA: TGTGCCAGCAGCAAAGGGAGGGGACAGGGTTGCCTGGACCAAGAGACCCAGTACTTC; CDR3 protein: CASSKGRGQGCLDQETQYF
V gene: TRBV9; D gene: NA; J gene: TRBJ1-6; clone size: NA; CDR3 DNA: TGTGCCAGCAGTAGAGGGGATTGGAATTCACCCCTCCACTTT; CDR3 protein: CASSRGDWNSPLHF
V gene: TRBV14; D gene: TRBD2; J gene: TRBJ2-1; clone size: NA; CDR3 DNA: TGTGCCAGCAGCCAGAAGGGACTAGGGTCCTACAATGAGCAGTTCTTC; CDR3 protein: CASSQKGLGSYNEQFF
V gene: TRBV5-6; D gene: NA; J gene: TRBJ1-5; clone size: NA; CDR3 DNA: TGTGCCAGCAGCTTGGGGTCGGGGAGCAATCAGCCCCAGCATTTT; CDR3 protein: CASSLGSGSNQPQHF
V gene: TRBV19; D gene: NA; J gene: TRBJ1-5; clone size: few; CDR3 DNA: TGTGCCAGTGGTATAGTAAGCAATCAGCCCCAGCATTTT; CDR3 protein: CASGIVSNQPQHF
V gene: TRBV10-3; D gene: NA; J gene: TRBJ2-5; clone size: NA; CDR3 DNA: TGTGCCATCAGTCCCGACGGGGGCCAAGAGACCCAGTACTTC; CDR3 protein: CAISPDGGQETQYF
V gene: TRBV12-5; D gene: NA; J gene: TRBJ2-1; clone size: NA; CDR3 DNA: TGTGCTAGTGGTTTGGGGGGGACGTTTGATGAGCAGTTCTTC; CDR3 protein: CASGLGGTFDEQFF
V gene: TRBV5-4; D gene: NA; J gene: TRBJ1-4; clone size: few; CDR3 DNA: TGTGCCAGCAGCTTATGGGGGAACACCAATGAAAAACTGTTTTTT; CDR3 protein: CASSLWGNTNEKLFF
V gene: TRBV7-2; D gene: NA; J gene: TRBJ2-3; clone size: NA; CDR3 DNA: TGTGCCAGCAGCTTTGGACCCGGACGCTATACGCAGTATTTT; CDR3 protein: CASSFGPGRYTQYF
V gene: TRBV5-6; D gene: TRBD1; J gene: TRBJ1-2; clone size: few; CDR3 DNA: TGTGCCAGCACCTTTTCATCGTGGATGGACAGGCCGGTGGGAGGCTACACCTTC; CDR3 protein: CASTFSSWMDRPVGGYTF
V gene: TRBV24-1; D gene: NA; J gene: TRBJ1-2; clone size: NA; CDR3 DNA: TGTGCCACCAGTGATCCATCCGGGGGGGCCTATGGCTACACCTTC; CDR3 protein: CATSDPSGGAYGYTF
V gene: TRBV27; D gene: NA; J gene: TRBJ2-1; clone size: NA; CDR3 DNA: TGTGCCAGCACCTCAGGATACAATGAGCAGTTCTTC; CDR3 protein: CASTSGYNEQFF
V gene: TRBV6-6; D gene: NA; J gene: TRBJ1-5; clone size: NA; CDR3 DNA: TGTGCCAGCAGTGAGTTTTACCAGCCCCAGCATTTT; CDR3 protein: CASSEFYQPQHF
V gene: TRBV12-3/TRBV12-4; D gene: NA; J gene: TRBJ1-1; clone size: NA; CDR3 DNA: TGTGCCAGCAGCCCCGAACGGAACACTGAAGCTTTCTTT; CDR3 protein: CASSPERNTEAFF
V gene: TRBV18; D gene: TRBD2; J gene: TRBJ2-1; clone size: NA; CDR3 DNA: TGTGCCAGCTCCCTATTCGGGGGGGGAGGTCTCAATGAGCAGTTCTTC; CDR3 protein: CASSLFGGGGLNEQFF
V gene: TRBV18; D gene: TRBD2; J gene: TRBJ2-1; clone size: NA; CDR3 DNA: TGTGCCAGCTCACCGACTAGCGCCTACAATGAGCAGTTCTTC; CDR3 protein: CASSPTSAYNEQFF
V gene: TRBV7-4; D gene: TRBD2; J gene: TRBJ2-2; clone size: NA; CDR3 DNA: TGTGCCAGCACCTGTCGGGTCGCGGGGGTTGACGGGGAGCTGTTTTTT; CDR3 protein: CASTCRVAGVDGELFF
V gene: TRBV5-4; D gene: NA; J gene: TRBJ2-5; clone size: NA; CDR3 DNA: TGTGCCAGCAGCTTGGTGGATGTAGAGACCCAGTACTTC; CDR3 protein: CASSLVDVETQYF
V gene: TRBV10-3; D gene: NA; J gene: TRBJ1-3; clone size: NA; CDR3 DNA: TGTGCCATCAGTGAGTCAGACAGGTTGGGCAGAAACACCATATATTTT; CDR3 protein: CAISESDRLGRNTIYF
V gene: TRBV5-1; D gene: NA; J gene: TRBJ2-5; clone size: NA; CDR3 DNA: TGCGCCAGCAGCTTAGGGTGGGGAGAGACCCAGTACTTC; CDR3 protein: CASSLGWGETQYF
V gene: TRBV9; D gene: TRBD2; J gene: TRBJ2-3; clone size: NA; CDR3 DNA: TGTGCCAGCAGCGCCCACCTAGCGGCTAGCACAGATACGCAGTATTTT; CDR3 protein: CASSAHLAASTDTQYF
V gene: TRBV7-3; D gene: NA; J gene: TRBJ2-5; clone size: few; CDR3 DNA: TGTGCCAGCAGCTTAGGGGGTTCGGTGAGGGAGACCCAGTACTTC; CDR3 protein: CASSLGGSVRETQYF
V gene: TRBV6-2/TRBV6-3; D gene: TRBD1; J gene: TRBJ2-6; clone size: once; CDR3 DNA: TGTGCCAGCAGTTACTCCCGAGCGCCGGGACAGGGGACGTCCGGGGCCAACGTCCTGACTTTC; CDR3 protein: CASSYSRAPGQGTSGANVLTF
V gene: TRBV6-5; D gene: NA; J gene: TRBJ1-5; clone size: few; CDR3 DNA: TGTGCCAGCAGTTACCCCGGGGGGCCTAAGCATTTT; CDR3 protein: CASSYPGGPKHF
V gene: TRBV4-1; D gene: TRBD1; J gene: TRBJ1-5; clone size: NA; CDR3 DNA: TGCGCCAGCAGCCACGTGACAGGGCCTCAGCCCCAGCATTTT; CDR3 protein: CASSHVTGPQPQHF
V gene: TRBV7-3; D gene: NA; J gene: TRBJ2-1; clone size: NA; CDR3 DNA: TGTGCCAGCAGCTATAGTGGGGCAGACAATGAGCAGTTCTTC; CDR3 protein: CASSYSGADNEQFF
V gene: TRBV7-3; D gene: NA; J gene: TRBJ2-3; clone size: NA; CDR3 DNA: TGTGCCAGCAGAACGAAACAGGCTGTAACGACAGATACGCAGTATTTT; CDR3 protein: CASRTKQAVTTDTQYF
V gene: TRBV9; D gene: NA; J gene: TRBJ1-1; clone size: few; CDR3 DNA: TGTGCCAGCAGCGTAGGCGCGCGTGTTGACACTGAAGCTTTCTTT; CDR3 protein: CASSVGARVDTEAFF
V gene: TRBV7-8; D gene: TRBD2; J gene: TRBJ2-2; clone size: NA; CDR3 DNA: TGTGCCAGCAAGCGGCGGGGGGTAACCGGGGAGCTGTTTTTT; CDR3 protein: CASKRRGVTGELFF
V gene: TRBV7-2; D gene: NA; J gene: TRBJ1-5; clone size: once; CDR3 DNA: TGTGCCAGCAGCTCGAGCCAGGAAAATCAGCCCCAGCATTTT; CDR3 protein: CASSSSQENQPQHF
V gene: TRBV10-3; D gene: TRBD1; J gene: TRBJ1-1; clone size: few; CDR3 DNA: TGTGCCATCAGGAACAGGGGATCCACTGAAGCTTTCTTT; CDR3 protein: CAIRNRGSTEAFF
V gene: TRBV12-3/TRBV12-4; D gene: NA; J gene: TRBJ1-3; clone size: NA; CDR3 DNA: TGTGCCAGCACCCTACGACGTGGAAACACCATATATTTT; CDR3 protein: CASTLRRGNTIYF
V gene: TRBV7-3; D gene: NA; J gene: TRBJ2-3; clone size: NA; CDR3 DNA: TGTGCCAGCAGCTTATTTACGCCACAGATGACTAGCACAGATACGCAGTATTTT; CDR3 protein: CASSLFTPQMTSTDTQYF
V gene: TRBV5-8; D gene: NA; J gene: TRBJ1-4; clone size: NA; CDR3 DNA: TGTGCCAGCAGCCGGGGCAGGGAGGAATCACTGTTTTTT; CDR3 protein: CASSRGREESLFF